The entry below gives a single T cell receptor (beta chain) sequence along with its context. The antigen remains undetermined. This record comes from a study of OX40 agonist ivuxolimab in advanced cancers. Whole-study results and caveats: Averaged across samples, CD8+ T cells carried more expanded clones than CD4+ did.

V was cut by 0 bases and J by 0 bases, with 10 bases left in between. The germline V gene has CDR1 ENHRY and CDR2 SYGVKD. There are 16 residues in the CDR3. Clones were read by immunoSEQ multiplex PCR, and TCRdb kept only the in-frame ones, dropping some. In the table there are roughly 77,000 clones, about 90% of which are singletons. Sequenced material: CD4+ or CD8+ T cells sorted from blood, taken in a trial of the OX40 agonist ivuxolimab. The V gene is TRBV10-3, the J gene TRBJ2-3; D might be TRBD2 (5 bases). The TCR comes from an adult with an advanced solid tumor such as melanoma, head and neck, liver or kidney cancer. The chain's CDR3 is CAISESRVFSTDTQYF. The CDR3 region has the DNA TGTGCCATCAGTGAGTCGAGGGTATTCAGCACAGATACGCAGTATTTT.